Listed below are T cell receptor beta chains from one sample, sequenced in a study of blood T cell repertoires in COVID-19. Here immunoSEQ multiplex PCR was the method, and the copy in TCRdb shows in-frame clones only, minus some. This table has 300,000 to 500,000 clones, 88% appearing once. Material: PBMCs or T cells enriched from blood (not recorded which). The receptors derive from a woman under 40 with acute COVID-19. Both conserved end residues are part of each CDR3. The order of the fields is V gene, J gene, CDR3 protein.

v_call: TRBV10-3
j_call: TRBJ2-7
cdr3_aa: CAITERLAGPDHEQYF

v_call: TRBV3-1/TRBV3-2
j_call: TRBJ1-4
cdr3_aa: CASSPWDSNEKLFF

v_call: TRBV24-1
j_call: TRBJ1-2
cdr3_aa: CATSDGEGRAGYTF

v_call: TRBV3-1/TRBV3-2
j_call: TRBJ1-1
cdr3_aa: CASSQAGQTNTEAFF

v_call: TRBV6-5
j_call: TRBJ2-7
cdr3_aa: CASSLGGPSDEQYF

v_call: TRBV12-5
j_call: TRBJ1-2
cdr3_aa: CASGLITAYGYTF

v_call: TRBV4-1
j_call: TRBJ1-1
cdr3_aa: CASTATEIMNTEAFF

v_call: TRBV18
j_call: TRBJ1-1
cdr3_aa: CASSPPKAANTEAFF

v_call: TRBV4-1
j_call: TRBJ2-7
cdr3_aa: CASSLIGTSGGITYEQYF

v_call: TRBV19
j_call: TRBJ1-5
cdr3_aa: CASSIWDRNQPQHF

v_call: TRBV29-1
j_call: TRBJ1-1
cdr3_aa: CSVATRLGEAFF

v_call: TRBV5-1
j_call: TRBJ1-4
cdr3_aa: CASSFPQGNEKLFF

v_call: TRBV18
j_call: TRBJ1-6
cdr3_aa: CASSSDSLNSPLHF

v_call: TRBV4-2
j_call: TRBJ1-6
cdr3_aa: CASSHENSPLHF

v_call: TRBV14
j_call: TRBJ1-4
cdr3_aa: CASSQVRGTPNEKLFF

v_call: TRBV4-1
j_call: TRBJ2-4
cdr3_aa: CASSQAGGRVDIQYF

v_call: TRBV21-1
j_call: TRBJ1-6
cdr3_aa: CASSKADLSIHNSPLHF

v_call: TRBV24-1
j_call: TRBJ2-3
cdr3_aa: CATSDHFTDTQYF

v_call: TRBV7-2
j_call: TRBJ2-2
cdr3_aa: CASSLRAGGLNTGELFF

v_call: TRBV13
j_call: TRBJ2-7
cdr3_aa: CASSSPPGGSYEQYF

v_call: TRBV18
j_call: TRBJ1-5
cdr3_aa: CASSPSKAGNQPQHF

v_call: TRBV2
j_call: TRBJ1-1
cdr3_aa: CASRPGGQGNTEAFF

v_call: TRBV4-1
j_call: TRBJ1-1
cdr3_aa: CASSQINRETEAFF

v_call: TRBV7-8
j_call: TRBJ2-7
cdr3_aa: CASELAGGSSYEQYF

v_call: TRBV23-1
j_call: TRBJ1-2
cdr3_aa: CASSPIKSCNLSGGYTF

v_call: TRBV27
j_call: TRBJ2-1
cdr3_aa: CASSFGGGGRAEQFF

v_call: TRBV5-6
j_call: TRBJ2-3
cdr3_aa: CASSQTGKDTQYF

v_call: TRBV5-1
j_call: TRBJ2-1
cdr3_aa: CASSLDLAGAGFF

v_call: TRBV2
j_call: TRBJ1-1
cdr3_aa: CASSGPRQWNTEAFF

v_call: TRBV7-9
j_call: TRBJ1-6
cdr3_aa: CASSAKGDSPLHF

v_call: TRBV27
j_call: TRBJ2-1
cdr3_aa: CASSSLGFSGVNEQFF

v_call: TRBV4-2
j_call: TRBJ2-3
cdr3_aa: CASSSSGGAGPDTQYF

v_call: TRBV29-1
j_call: TRBJ2-1
cdr3_aa: CSVGYSYNEQFF

v_call: TRBV19
j_call: TRBJ1-1
cdr3_aa: CASRVQGKSNTEAFF

v_call: TRBV29-1
j_call: TRBJ2-1
cdr3_aa: CSVVARLSDNEQFF

v_call: TRBV25-1
j_call: TRBJ1-2
cdr3_aa: CASRTGSRGYTF

v_call: TRBV7-9
j_call: TRBJ2-7
cdr3_aa: CASSSSRTGDAEQYF

v_call: TRBV5-6
j_call: TRBJ2-5
cdr3_aa: CASSLRTQGETQYF

v_call: TRBV9
j_call: TRBJ2-4
cdr3_aa: CASSVGLAGTRGEVQYF

v_call: TRBV24-1
j_call: TRBJ2-1
cdr3_aa: CATSGNTGASYNEQFF

v_call: TRBV5-1
j_call: TRBJ2-4
cdr3_aa: CASSFGALNTLNIQYF

v_call: TRBV2
j_call: TRBJ2-3
cdr3_aa: CASSEREGLVEYF

v_call: TRBV7-2
j_call: TRBJ2-3
cdr3_aa: CASSRGPLAGGQNTQYF

v_call: TRBV19
j_call: TRBJ2-3
cdr3_aa: CATNHPSGGTDTQYF

v_call: TRBV19
j_call: TRBJ1-1
cdr3_aa: CASSTAREGTEAFF

v_call: TRBV6-6
j_call: TRBJ1-6
cdr3_aa: CASGRTGTGVSWNSPLHF

v_call: TRBV2
j_call: TRBJ2-3
cdr3_aa: CASSALLSTDTQYF

v_call: TRBV9
j_call: TRBJ2-5
cdr3_aa: CASSGGASGGRGETQYF

v_call: TRBV2
j_call: TRBJ1-3
cdr3_aa: CASSGAGLRGNTIYF

v_call: TRBV18
j_call: TRBJ1-1
cdr3_aa: CASSPGQGNRGTEAFF

v_call: TRBV25-1
j_call: TRBJ2-1
cdr3_aa: CASSEYFLAGGENEQFF

v_call: TRBV11-2
j_call: TRBJ2-7
cdr3_aa: CASSPQGPYEQYF

v_call: TRBV19
j_call: TRBJ1-5
cdr3_aa: CASREGPRPQHF

v_call: TRBV7-8
j_call: TRBJ1-6
cdr3_aa: CASSVQARGVVTLHF

v_call: TRBV6-5
j_call: TRBJ1-2
cdr3_aa: CASRTGFGYTF

v_call: TRBV7-6
j_call: TRBJ2-2
cdr3_aa: CASSSGLTSGELFF

v_call: TRBV6-2/TRBV6-3
j_call: TRBJ2-1
cdr3_aa: CASSYMFKGGEVNEQFF

v_call: TRBV7-8
j_call: TRBJ1-6
cdr3_aa: CASSLGTPANSPLHF